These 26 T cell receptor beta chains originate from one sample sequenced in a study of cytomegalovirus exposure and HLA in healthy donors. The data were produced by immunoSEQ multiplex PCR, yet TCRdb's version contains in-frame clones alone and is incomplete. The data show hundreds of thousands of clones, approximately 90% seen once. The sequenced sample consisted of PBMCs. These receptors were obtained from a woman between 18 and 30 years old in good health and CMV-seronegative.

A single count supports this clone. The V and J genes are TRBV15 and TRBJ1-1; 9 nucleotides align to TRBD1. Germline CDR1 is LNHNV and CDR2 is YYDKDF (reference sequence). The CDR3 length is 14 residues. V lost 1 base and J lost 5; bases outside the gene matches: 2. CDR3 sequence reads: CATSRGGTGTEAFF. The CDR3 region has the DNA TGTGCCACCAGCAGAGGGGGGACAGGGACTGAAGCTTTCTTT.

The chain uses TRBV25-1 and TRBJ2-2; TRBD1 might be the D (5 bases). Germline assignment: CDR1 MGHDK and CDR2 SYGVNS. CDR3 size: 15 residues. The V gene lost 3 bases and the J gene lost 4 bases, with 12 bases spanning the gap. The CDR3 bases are TGTGCCAGCAGTGACTTAGGGGTGGGCACCGGGGAGCTGTTTTTT. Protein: CASSDLGVGTGELFF.

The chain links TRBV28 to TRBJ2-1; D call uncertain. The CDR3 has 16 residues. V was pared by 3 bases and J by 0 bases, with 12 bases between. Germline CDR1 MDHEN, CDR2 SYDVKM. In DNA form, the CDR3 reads TGTGCCAGCAGTTTTTTTTATCGAGGCTCCTACAATGAGCAGTTCTTC. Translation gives CASSFFYRGSYNEQFF.

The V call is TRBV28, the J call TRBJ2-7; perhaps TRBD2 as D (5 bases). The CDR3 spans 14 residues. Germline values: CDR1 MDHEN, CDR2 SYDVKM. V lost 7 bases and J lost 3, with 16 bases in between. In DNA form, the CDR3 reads TGTGCCAGCAACCGAGGACTTTCACGCTACGAGCAGTACTTC. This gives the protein CASNRGLSRYEQYF. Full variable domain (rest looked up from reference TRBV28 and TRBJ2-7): DVKVTQSSRYLVKRTGEKVFLECVQDMDHENMFWYRQDPGLGLRLIYFSYDVKMKEKGDIPEGYSVSREKKERFSLILESASTNQTSMYLCASNRGLSRYEQYFGPGTRLTVT.

The CDR3 coding sequence is TGTGCCAGCAGTTGGGGGGGTCGGGAAAAACTGTTTTTT. This sequence encodes CASSWGGREKLFF. The chain uses TRBV27 and TRBJ1-4; D might be TRBD1 (5 bases). With 4 bases removed from V and 8 bases from J, the gap between germline ends came to 11 bases. The CDR3 has 13 residues. Germline CDR1 and CDR2: MNHEY and SMNVEV (reference sequence). Filled out from reference TRBV27 and TRBJ1-4, the complete variable domain reads EAQVTQNPRYLITVTGKKLTVTCSQNMNHEYMSWYRQDPGLGLRQIYYSMNVEVTDKGDVPEGYKVSRKEKRNFPLILESPSPNQTSLYFCASSWGGREKLFFGSGTQLSVL.

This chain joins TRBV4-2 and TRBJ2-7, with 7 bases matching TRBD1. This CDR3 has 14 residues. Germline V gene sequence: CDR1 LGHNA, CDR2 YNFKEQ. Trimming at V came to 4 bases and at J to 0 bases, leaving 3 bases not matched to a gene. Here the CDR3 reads CASSPTGTSYEQYF. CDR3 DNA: TGTGCCAGCAGCCCGACAGGGACCTCCTACGAGCAGTACTTC.

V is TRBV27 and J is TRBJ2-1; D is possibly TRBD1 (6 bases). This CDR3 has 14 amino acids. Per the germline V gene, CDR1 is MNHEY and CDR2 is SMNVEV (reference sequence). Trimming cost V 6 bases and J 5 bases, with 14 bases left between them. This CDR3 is CASRTGSLDNEQFF. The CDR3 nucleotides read TGTGCCAGCAGGACAGGAAGTCTGGACAATGAGCAGTTCTTC.

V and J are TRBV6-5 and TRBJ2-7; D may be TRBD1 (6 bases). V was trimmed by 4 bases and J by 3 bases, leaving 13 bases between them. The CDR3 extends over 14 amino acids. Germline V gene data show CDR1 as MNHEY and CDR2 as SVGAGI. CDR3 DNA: TGTGCCAGCAGTTCTAGGGACACCCACTACGAGCAGTACTTC. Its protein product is CASSSRDTHYEQYF.

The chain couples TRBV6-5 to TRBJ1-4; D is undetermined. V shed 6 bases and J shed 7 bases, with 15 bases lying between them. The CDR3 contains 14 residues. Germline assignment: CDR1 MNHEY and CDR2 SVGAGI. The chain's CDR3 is CASSLLSFSEKLFF. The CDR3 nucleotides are TGTGCCAGCAGCCTTTTGAGCTTTAGTGAAAAACTGTTTTTT.

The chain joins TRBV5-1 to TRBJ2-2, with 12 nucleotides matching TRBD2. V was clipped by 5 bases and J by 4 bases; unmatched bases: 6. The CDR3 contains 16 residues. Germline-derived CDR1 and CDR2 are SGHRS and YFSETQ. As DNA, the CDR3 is TGCGCCAGCAGGGGAGGACTAGCGGGAACCACCGGGGAGCTGTTTTTT. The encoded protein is CASRGGLAGTTGELFF.

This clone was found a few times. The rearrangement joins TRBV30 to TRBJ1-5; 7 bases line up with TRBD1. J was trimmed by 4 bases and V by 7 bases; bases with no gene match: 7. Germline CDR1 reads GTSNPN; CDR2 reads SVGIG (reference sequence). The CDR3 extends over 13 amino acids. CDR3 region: CAYQTGINQPQHF. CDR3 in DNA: TGTGCCTATCAGACAGGGATAAATCAGCCCCAGCATTTT.

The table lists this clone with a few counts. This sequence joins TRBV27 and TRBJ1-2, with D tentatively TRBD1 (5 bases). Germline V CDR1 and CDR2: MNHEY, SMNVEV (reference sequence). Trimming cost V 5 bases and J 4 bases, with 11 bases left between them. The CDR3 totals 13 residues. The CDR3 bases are TGTGCCAGCAGTGACGGGGGATCCTATGGCTACACCTTC. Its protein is CASSDGGSYGYTF.

CDR3 bases: TGTGCCAGCAGTTTAAACCTAGGTTACGAGCAGTACTTC. Residues: CASSLNLGYEQYF. The chain couples TRBV28 to TRBJ2-7; D gene ambiguous. The germline V and J ends were trimmed by 2 bases and 4 bases, with 9 bases remaining between them. The CDR3 is 13 residues long. The germline V gene encodes CDR1 MDHEN and CDR2 SYDVKM.

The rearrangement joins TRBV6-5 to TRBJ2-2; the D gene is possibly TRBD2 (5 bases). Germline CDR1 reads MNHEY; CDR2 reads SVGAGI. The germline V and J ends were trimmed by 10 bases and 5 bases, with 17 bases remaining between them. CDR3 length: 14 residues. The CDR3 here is CATDSRTGTGELFF. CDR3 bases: TGTGCCACCGATAGTCGTACGGGAACCGGGGAGCTGTTTTTT.

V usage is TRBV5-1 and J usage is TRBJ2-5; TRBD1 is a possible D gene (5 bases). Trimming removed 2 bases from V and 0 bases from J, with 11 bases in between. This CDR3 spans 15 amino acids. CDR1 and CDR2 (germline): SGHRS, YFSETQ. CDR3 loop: CASSFARAYQETQYF. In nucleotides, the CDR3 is TGCGCCAGCAGCTTCGCCAGGGCGTACCAAGAGACCCAGTACTTC.

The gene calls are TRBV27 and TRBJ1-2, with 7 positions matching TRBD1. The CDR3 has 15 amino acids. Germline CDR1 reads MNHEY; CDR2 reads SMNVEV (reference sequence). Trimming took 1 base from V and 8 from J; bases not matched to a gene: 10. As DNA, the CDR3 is TGTGCCAGCAGTTTATTCTTCGGAACAGGGGAAGGCTACACCTTC. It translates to CASSLFFGTGEGYTF.

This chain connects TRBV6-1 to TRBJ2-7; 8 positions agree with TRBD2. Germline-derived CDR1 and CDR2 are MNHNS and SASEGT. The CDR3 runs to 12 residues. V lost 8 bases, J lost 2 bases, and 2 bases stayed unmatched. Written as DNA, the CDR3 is TGTGCCAGCCTTAGCGGGACCTACGAGCAGTACTTC. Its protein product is CASLSGTYEQYF.

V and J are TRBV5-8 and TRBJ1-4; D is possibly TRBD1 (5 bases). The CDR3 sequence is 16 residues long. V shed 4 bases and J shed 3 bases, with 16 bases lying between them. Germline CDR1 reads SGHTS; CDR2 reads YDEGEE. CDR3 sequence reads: CASSRLWGVANEKLFF. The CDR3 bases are TGTGCCAGCAGCCGTCTCTGGGGGGTCGCTAATGAAAAACTGTTTTTT.

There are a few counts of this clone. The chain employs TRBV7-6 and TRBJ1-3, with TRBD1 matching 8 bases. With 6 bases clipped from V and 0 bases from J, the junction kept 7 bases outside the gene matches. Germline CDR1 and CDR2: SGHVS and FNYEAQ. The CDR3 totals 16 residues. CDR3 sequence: CASSSGQGLSGNTIYF. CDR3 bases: TGTGCCAGCAGTTCCGGACAGGGACTCTCTGGAAACACCATATATTTT.

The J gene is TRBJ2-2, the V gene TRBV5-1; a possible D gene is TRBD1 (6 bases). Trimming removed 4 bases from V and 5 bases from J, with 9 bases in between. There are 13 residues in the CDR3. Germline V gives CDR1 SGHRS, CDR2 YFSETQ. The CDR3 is CASSITGTGELFF. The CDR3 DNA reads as TGCGCCAGCAGCATAACAGGGACCGGGGAGCTGTTTTTT.

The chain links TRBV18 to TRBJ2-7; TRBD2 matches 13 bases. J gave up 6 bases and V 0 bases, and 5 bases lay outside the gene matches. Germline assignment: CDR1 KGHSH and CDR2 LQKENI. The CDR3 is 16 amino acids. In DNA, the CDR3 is TGTGCCAGCTCACCACCCGGACTAGCGGGGGACGGCGAGCAGTACTTC. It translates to CASSPPGLAGDGEQYF.

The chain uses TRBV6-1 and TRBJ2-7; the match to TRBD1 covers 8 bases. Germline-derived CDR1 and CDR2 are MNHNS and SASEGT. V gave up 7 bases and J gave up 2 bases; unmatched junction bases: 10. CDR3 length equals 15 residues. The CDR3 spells CASTPPPGQAYEQYF. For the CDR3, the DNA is TGTGCCAGCACTCCCCCCCCGGGACAGGCCTACGAGCAGTACTTC.

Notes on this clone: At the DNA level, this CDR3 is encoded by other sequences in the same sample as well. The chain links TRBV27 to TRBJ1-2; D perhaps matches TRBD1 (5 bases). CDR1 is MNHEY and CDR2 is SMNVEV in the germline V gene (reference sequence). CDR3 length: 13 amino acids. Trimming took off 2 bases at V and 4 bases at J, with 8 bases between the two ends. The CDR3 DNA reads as TGTGCCAGCAGTTTAAAAGGGGCCTATGGCTACACCTTC. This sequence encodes CASSLKGAYGYTF.

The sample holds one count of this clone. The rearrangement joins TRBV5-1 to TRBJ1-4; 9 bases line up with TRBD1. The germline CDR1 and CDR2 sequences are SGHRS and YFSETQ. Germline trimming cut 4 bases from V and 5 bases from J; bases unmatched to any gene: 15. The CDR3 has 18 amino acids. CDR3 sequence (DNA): TGCGCCAGCAGCGGTGGCGACGGGACAGGGACGCGGAATGAAAAACTGTTTTTT. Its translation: CASSGGDGTGTRNEKLFF. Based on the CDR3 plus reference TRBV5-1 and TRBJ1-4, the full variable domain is KAGVTQTPRYLIKTRGQQVTLSCSPISGHRSVSWYQQTPGQGLQFLFEYFSETQRNKGNFPGRFSGRQFSNSRSEMNVSTLELGDSALYLCASSGGDGTGTRNEKLFFGSGTQLSVL.

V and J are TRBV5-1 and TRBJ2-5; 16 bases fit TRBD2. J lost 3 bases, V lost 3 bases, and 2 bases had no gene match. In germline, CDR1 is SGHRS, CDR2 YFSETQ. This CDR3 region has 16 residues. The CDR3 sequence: CASSSGTSGREETQYF. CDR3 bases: TGCGCCAGCAGCTCCGGGACTAGCGGGAGGGAAGAGACCCAGTACTTC.

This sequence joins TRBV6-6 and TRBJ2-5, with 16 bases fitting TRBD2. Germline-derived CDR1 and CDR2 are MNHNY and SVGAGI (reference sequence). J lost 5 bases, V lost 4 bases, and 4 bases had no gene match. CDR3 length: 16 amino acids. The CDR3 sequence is CASSSGLAGGRETQYF. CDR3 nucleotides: TGTGCCAGCAGTTCGGGACTAGCGGGGGGGAGGGAGACCCAGTACTTC.